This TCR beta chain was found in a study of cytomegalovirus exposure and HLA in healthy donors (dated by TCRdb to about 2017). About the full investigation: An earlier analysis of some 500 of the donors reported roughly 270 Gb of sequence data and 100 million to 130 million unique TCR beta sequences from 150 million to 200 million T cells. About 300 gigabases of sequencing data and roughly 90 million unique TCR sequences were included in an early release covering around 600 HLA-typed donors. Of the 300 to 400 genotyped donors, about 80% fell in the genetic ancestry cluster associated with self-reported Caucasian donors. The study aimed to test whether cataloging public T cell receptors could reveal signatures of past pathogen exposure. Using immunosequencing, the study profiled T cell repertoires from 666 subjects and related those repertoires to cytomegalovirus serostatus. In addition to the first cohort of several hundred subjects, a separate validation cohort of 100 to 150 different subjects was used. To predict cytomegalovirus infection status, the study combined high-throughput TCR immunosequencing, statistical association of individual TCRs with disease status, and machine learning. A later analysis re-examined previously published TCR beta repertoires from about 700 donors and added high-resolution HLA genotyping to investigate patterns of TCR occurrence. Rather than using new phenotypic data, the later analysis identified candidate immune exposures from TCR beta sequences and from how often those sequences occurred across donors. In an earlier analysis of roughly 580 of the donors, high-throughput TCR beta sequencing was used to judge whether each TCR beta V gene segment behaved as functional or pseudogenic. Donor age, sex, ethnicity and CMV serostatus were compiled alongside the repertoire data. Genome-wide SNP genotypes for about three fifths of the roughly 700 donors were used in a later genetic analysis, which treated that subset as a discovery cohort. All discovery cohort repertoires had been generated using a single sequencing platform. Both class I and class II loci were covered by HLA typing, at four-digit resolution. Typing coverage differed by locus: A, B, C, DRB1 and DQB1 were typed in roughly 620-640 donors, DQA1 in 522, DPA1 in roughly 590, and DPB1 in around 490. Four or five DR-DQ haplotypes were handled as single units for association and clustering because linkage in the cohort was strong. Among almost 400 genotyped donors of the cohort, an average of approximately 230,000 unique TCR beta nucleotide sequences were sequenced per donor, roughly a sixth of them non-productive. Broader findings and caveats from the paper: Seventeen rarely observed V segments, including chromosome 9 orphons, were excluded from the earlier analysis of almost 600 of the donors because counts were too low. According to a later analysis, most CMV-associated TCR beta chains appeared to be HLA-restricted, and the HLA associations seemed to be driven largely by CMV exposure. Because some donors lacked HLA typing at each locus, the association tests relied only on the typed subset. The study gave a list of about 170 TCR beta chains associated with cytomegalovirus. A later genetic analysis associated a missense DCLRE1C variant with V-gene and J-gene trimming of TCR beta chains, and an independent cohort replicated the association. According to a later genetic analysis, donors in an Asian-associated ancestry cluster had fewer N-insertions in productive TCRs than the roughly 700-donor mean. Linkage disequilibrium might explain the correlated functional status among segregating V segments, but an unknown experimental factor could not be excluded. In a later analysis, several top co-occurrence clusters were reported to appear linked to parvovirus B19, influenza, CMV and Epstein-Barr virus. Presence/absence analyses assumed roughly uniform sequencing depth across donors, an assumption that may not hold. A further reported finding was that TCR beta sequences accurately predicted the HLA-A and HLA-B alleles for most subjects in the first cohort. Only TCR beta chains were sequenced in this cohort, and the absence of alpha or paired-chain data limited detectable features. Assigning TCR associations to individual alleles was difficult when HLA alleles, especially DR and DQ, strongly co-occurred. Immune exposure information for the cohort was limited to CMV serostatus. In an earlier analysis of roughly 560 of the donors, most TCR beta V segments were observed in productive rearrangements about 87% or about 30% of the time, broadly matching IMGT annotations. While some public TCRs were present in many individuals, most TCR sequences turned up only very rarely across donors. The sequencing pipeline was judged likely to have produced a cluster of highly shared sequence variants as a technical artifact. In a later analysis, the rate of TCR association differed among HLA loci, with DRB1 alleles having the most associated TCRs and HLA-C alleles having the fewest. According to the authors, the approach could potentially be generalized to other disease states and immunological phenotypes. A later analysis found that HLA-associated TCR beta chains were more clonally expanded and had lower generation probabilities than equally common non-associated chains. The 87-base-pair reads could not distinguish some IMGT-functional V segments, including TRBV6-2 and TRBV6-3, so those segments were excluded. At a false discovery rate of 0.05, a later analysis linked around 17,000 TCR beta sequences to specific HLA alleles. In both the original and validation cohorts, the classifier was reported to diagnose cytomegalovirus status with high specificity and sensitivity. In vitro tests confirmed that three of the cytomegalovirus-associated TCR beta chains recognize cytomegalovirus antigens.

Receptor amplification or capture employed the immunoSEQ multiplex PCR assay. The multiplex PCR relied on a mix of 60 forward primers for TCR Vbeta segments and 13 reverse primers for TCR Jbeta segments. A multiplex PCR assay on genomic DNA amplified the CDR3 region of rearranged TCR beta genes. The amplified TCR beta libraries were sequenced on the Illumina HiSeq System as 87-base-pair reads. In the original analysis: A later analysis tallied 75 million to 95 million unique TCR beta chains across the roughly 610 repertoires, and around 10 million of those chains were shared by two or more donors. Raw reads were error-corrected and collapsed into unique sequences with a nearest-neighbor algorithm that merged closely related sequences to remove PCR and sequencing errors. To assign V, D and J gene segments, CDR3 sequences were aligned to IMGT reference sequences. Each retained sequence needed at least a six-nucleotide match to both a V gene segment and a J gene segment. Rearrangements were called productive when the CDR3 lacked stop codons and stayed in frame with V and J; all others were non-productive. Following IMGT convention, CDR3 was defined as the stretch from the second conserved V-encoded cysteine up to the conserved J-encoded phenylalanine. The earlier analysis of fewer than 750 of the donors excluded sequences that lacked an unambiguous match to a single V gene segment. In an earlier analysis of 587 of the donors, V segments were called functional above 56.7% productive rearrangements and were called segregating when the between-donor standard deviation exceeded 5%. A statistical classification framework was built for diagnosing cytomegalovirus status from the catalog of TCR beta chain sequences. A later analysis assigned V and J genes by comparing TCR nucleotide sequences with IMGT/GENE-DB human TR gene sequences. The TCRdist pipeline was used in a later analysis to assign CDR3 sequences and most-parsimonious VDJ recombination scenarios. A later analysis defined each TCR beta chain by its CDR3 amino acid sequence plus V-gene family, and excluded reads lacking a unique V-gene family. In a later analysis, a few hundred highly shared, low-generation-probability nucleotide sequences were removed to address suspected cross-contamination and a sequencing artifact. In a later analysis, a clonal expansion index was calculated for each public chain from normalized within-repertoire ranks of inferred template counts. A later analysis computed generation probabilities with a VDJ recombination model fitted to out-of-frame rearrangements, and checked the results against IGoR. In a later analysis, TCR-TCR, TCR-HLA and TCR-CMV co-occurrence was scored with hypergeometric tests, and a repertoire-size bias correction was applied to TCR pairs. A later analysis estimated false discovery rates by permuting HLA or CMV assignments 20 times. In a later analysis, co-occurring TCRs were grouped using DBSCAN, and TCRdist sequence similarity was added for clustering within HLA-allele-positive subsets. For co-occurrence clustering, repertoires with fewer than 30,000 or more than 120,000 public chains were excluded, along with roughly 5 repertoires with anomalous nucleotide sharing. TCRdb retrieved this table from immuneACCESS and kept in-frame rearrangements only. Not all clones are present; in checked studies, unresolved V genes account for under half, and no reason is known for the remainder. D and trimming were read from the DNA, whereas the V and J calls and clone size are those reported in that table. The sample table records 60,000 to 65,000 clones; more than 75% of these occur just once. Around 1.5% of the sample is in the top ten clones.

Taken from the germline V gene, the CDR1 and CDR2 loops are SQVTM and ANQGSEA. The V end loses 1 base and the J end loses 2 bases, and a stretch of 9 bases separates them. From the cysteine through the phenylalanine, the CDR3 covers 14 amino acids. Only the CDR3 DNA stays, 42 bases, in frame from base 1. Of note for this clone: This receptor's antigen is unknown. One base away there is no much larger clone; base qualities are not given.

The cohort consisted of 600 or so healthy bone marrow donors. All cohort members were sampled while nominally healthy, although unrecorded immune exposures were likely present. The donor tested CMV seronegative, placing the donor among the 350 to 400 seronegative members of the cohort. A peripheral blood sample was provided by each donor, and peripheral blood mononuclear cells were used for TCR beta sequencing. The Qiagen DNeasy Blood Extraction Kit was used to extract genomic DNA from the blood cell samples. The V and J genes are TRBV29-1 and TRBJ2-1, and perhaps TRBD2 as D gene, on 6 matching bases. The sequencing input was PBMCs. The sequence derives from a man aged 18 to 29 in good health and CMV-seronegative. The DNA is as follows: TGCAGCGTTGAAGTTAGCGGACCCTACAATGAGCAGTTCTTC. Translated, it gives CSVEVSGPYNEQFF.